One and the same sample provided the 28 T cell receptor beta chains below, sequenced in a study of T cells after yellow fever vaccination. TCRdb re-analysed the 5' RACE reads in MiXCR, keeping a single row per CDR3 protein. The sample includes a few hundred thousand distinct CDR3 sequences, roughly 4.3% of them seen just once. Sample: PBMCs, taken 5 days after the yellow fever booster vaccination. These receptors all stem from a man younger than 35 who received the YFV17D yellow fever vaccine.

This clonotype was seen at least ten times. V gene TRBV7-6 combines with J gene TRBJ1-4, with a tentative D call TRBD1 (6 bases). Germline V gene data show CDR1 as SGHVS and CDR2 as FNYEAQ. The CDR3 runs 16 residues. Trimming cost V 1 base and J 4 bases, with 13 bases left between them. CDR3 DNA sequence: TGTGCCAGCAGCTTAGGGGGGCTCTATCTTAATGAAAAACTGTTTTTT. It specifies CASSLGGLYLNEKLFF.

In nucleotides, the CDR3 is TGTGCCAGCAGTGGACGCGATCCCGGGGAGCTGTTTTTT. This sequence encodes CASSGRDPGELFF. The chain combines TRBV6-6 with TRBJ2-2; the D is unclear. The germline CDR1 and CDR2 sequences are MNHNY and SVGAGI (reference sequence). Trimming took 5 bases from V and 6 from J, leaving 10 bases between them. The CDR3 covers 13 residues.

This clonotype was counted ten times or more. The V call is TRBV12-3 or TRBV12-4, the J call TRBJ2-1, with no clear D. The CDR3 totals 15 residues. Deletions cut 2 bases from V and 0 bases from J, with 8 bases between. This chain's CDR3 is CASSLSESSYNEQFF. DNA for the CDR3: TGTGCCAGCAGTTTAAGTGAGAGCTCCTACAATGAGCAGTTCTTC.

The chain recombines TRBV15 with TRBJ1-2, with a possible D match to TRBD1 (5 bases). The germline V gene has CDR1 LNHNV and CDR2 YYDKDF (reference sequence). This CDR3 has 14 residues. Trimming pared 0 bases from V and 8 bases from J, leaving 13 bases between. DNA of the CDR3: TGTGCCACCAGCAGAGATAACCGGGGCGGGGGCTACACCTTC. As protein: CATSRDNRGGGYTF.

This clonotype has more than one count but fewer than ten. This CDR3 reads CATLRALRDTQYF. DNA for the CDR3: TGTGCCACCCTGAGGGCCCTACGAGATACGCAGTATTTT. The chain uses TRBV7-2 and TRBJ2-3; D is possibly TRBD2 (5 bases). CDR3 size: 13 residues. From germline, CDR1 is SGHTA and CDR2 FQGNSA. Trimming pared 10 bases from V and 5 bases from J, leaving 16 bases between.

This clonotype showed up just a few times. The V gene is TRBV27, the J gene TRBJ2-3; D possibly corresponds to TRBD1 (7 bases). Trimming removed 3 bases from V and 5 bases from J, with 18 bases in between. Germline V CDR1 and CDR2: MNHEY, SMNVEV (reference sequence). The CDR3 covers 16 residues. The CDR3 DNA reads TGTGCCAGCAGTTTTGCAGGGGGGATTTACGGAGATACGCAGTATTTT. The encoded protein is CASSFAGGIYGDTQYF.

This clonotype was seen a few times. This rearrangement joins TRBV6-5 to TRBJ2-1, with a weak D call TRBD1 (6 bases). Germline CDR1 and CDR2: MNHEY and SVGAGI. V lost 6 bases, J lost 9 bases, and 18 bases lay in between. The CDR3 is 14 residues long. CDR3 sequence reads: CASRDRDTPGEQFF. CDR3 sequence (DNA): TGTGCCAGCAGGGATAGGGACACCCCGGGTGAGCAGTTCTTC.

The table lists this clonotype with a few counts. This chain uses TRBV7-9 with TRBJ2-7; D remains unclear. This CDR3 region has 11 residues. Trimming removed 2 bases at V and 7 bases at J, with 6 bases between. CDR1 SEHNR and CDR2 FQNEAQ come from the germline V gene (reference sequence). CDR3 coding DNA: TGTGCCAGCAGCTTAATGGGGGAGCAGTACGTC. Amino acids: CASSLMGEQYV.

This clonotype has ten or more counts. This chain connects TRBV28 to TRBJ2-7; 11 positions agree with TRBD2. The ends lost 7 bases at V and 6 bases at J; junction bases unmatched: 5. The germline V gene encodes CDR1 MDHEN and CDR2 SYDVKM. This CDR3 has 13 amino acids. The CDR3 sequence: CASTTSGVFEQYV. The CDR3 nucleotides are TGTGCCAGCACGACTAGCGGGGTTTTCGAGCAGTACGTC.

A few counts support this clonotype. The V gene is TRBV9, the J gene TRBJ2-1; 9 positions match TRBD1. The CDR3 runs 16 residues. The V gene end was trimmed by 5 bases and the J gene end by 7 bases; junction bases not matched to a gene: 13. From germline, CDR1 is SGDLS and CDR2 YYNGEE. CDR3 nucleotide sequence: TGTGCCAGCAGACCTCCCGGGACAGGGCCTGCAAATGAGCAGTTCTTC. Encoded protein: CASRPPGTGPANEQFF. Full variable domain (outside the CDR3, taken from reference TRBV9 and TRBJ2-1): DSGVTQTPKHLITATGQRVTLRCSPRSGDLSVYWYQQSLDQGLQFLIQYYNGEERAKGNILERFSAQQFPDLHSELNLSSLELGDSALYFCASRPPGTGPANEQFFGPGTRLTVL.

The V and J genes are TRBV29-1 and TRBJ2-7, with TRBD1 matching over 10 bases. The germline V gene has CDR1 SQVTM and CDR2 ANQGSEA. Unmatched junction bases numbered 2, after V lost 6 bases and J lost 0 bases. This CDR3 is built from 13 residues. The CDR3 sequence: CSVTGGVSYEQYF. The CDR3 nucleotides read TGCAGCGTGACAGGGGGCGTCTCCTACGAGCAGTACTTC.

This clonotype was picked up a small number of times. The chain joins TRBV6-1 to TRBJ2-5, with D uncertain. The CDR3 has 13 residues. The germline V gene encodes CDR1 MNHNS and CDR2 SASEGT. Trimming cost V 6 bases and J 5 bases, with 13 bases left between them. The CDR3 DNA follows: TGTGCCAGCAGCGGTCTCTCGGTGGAGACCCAGTACTTC. It encodes CASSGLSVETQYF.

This clonotype was counted ten times or more. The rearrangement uses TRBV5-1 and TRBJ1-6, with a weak D call TRBD1 (5 bases). The V end was cut by 5 bases, the J end by 7 bases, with 16 bases between. This CDR3 spans 15 amino acids. CDR1 is SGHRS and CDR2 is YFSETQ in the germline V gene. The CDR3 loop is CASRSLEAGNSPLHF. In DNA, the CDR3 is TGCGCCAGCAGATCGCTCGAGGCAGGGAATTCACCCCTCCACTTT. Full variable domain (remainder filled in from reference TRBV5-1 and TRBJ1-6): KAGVTQTPRYLIKTRGQQVTLSCSPISGHRSVSWYQQTPGQGLQFLFEYFSETQRNKGNFPGRFSGRQFSNSRSEMNVSTLELGDSALYLCASRSLEAGNSPLHFGNGTRLTVT.

This clonotype was seen ten or more times. The chain has TRBV2 and TRBJ2-4; D is ambiguous. The CDR3 contains 12 residues. CDR1 is SNHLY and CDR2 is FYNNEI in the germline V gene. Trimming took off 6 bases at V and 1 base at J, with 4 bases between the two ends. The CDR3 here is CASRRAKNIQYF. The CDR3, as DNA: TGTGCCAGCAGGCGGGCCAAAAACATTCAGTACTTC. The entire variable domain, with the rest obtained from reference TRBV2 and TRBJ2-4, is as follows: EPEVTQTPSHQVTQMGQEVILRCVPISNHLYFYWYRQILGQKVEFLVSFYNNEISEKSEIFDDQFSVERPDGSNFTLKIRSTKLEDSAMYFCASRRAKNIQYFGAGTRLSVL.

The chain joins TRBV4-3 to TRBJ1-6; 9 nucleotides agree with TRBD1. CDR3 length: 16 amino acids. Germline-derived CDR1 and CDR2 are LGHNA and YSLEER. Trimming at V came to 6 bases and at J to 10 bases, leaving 13 bases not matched to a gene. The CDR3 reads CASRNLPGQGSSPLHF. Here the CDR3 DNA reads TGCGCCAGCAGGAATTTACCGGGACAGGGCAGCTCACCCCTCCACTTT.

This clonotype came up many times. The CDR3 coding sequence is TGTGCCAACTCCCGTGAAGAAGCGGGGACTGAAGCTTTCTTT. Translated: CANSREEAGTEAFF. The chain employs TRBV18 and TRBJ1-1, with D hard to call. The CDR3 loop spans 14 amino acids. V lost 10 bases and J lost 5, with 20 bases in between. Germline CDR1 is KGHSH and CDR2 is LQKENI.

V gene TRBV4-1 combines with J gene TRBJ1-6, with D tentatively TRBD1 (5 bases). CDR1 and CDR2 from the germline V gene are MGHRA and YSYEKL. V gave up 4 bases and J gave up 8 bases, with 18 bases separating them. The CDR3 sequence is 16 residues long. The CDR3 region has the DNA TGCGCCAGCAGCCCCCGGCGGTGGGGGGTTGATTCACCCCTCCACTTT. Translation: CASSPRRWGVDSPLHF.

This chain joins TRBV20-1 and TRBJ1-2; the match to TRBD1 covers 8 bases. This CDR3 has 14 residues. Trimming removed 3 bases from V and 3 bases from J; junction bases left unmatched: 6. CDR1 DFQATT and CDR2 SNEGSKA come from the germline V gene (reference sequence). CDR3 amino acids: CSASPDRGDYGYTF. As DNA, the CDR3 is TGCAGTGCTAGCCCCGACAGGGGCGACTATGGCTACACCTTC.

The genes are TRBV4-1 and TRBJ2-1, with 9 bases identical to TRBD2. Germline-derived CDR1 and CDR2 are MGHRA and YSYEKL. V was clipped by 5 bases and J by 3 bases; unmatched bases: 8. The length of the CDR3 is 16 residues. The CDR3 DNA reads TGCGCCAGCAGCGGGAGATTAGCGGGGGTCTACAATGAGCAGTTCTTC. This sequence encodes CASSGRLAGVYNEQFF.

V usage is TRBV11-2 and J usage is TRBJ1-1; D may be TRBD1 (5 bases). The CDR3 has 14 residues. The germline gives CDR1 SGHAT, CDR2 FQNNGV. Trimming took 4 bases from V and 6 from J, leaving 15 bases between them. CDR3 protein: CASSSGRSLSEAFF. The CDR3 coding sequence is TGTGCCAGCAGCTCGGGACGATCGCTATCTGAAGCTTTCTTT.

This clonotype turned up a few times. The V gene is TRBV14, the J gene TRBJ1-3; unclear D gene. Trimming stripped 0 bases from V and 0 bases from J, with 9 bases between. This CDR3 is built from 16 residues. The V gene's germline CDR1 is SGHDN and CDR2 FVKESK. The CDR3 DNA sequence: TGTGCCAGCAGCCAAGATCACGTACCCTCTGGAAACACCATATATTTT. Amino acid sequence: CASSQDHVPSGNTIYF.

This clonotype was detected a few times. The chain is built from TRBV2 and TRBJ2-7, with D uncertain. V gave up 6 bases and J gave up 0 bases, with 9 bases separating them. Germline CDR1 reads SNHLY; CDR2 reads FYNNEI. This CDR3 comprises 13 residues. The CDR3 nucleotides are TGTGCCAGCAGGGGGTATGGCTCCTACGAGCAGTACGTC. Encoded protein: CASRGYGSYEQYV.

The rearrangement links TRBV12-3 or TRBV12-4 to TRBJ1-1, with D tentatively TRBD1 (6 bases). The CDR3 extends over 14 amino acids. V was trimmed by 3 bases and J by 1 base, leaving 9 bases between them. The CDR3 DNA reads TGTGCCAGCAGTTTCGACAGGCGGAACACTGAAGCTTTCTTT. It specifies CASSFDRRNTEAFF.

This clonotype was picked up many times. Given a much more abundant clone one base away, this may be a read error. V is TRBV7-6 and J is TRBJ1-1; 7 nucleotides agree with TRBD1. The CDR3 has 14 residues. Germline V lookup: CDR1 SGHVS, CDR2 FNYEAQ. J was trimmed by 1 base and V by 4 bases; bases with no gene match: 3. DNA of the CDR3: TGTGCCAGCAGCTCGGGGACAGCGAACACTGAAGCTTTCTTT. Amino acid sequence: CASSSGTANTEAFF.

This chain connects TRBV7-2 to TRBJ1-2; 12 bases agree with TRBD1. The CDR3 runs 15 residues. Trimming at V came to 5 bases and at J to 7 bases, leaving 8 bases not matched to a gene. Germline assignment: CDR1 SGHTA and CDR2 FQGNSA. DNA of the CDR3: TGTGCCAGCAGCCCTAGGGACAGGGGGCGGGGTGGCTACACCTTC. It is translated as CASSPRDRGRGGYTF.

This clonotype was seen many times. The chain couples TRBV10-3 to TRBJ2-5; D may correspond to TRBD1 or TRBD2 (5 bases each). This CDR3 contains 14 residues. Between the trimmed V and J ends, which lost 3 bases and 4 bases, there was a span of 12 bases. Germline assignment: CDR1 ENHRY and CDR2 SYGVKD. CDR3 in amino acids: CAISDRESGETQYF. Here the CDR3 DNA reads TGTGCCATCAGTGACAGGGAGAGCGGAGAGACCCAGTACTTC.

This clonotype was seen at least ten times. The CDR3: CSARGNTRSNTGELFF. CDR3 bases: TGCAGTGCTAGAGGAAATACTCGGTCGAACACCGGGGAGCTGTTTTTT. The chain is built from TRBV20-1 and TRBJ2-2, with D hard to call. The CDR3 covers 16 residues. The germline gives CDR1 DFQATT, CDR2 SNEGSKA (reference sequence). V dropped 1 base and J dropped 0 bases, with 12 bases sitting between them.

The J gene is TRBJ1-2, the V gene TRBV7-3; D is uncertain. Trimming pared 0 bases from V and 4 bases from J, leaving 18 bases between. Germline CDR1 SGHTA, CDR2 FQGTGA. The length of the CDR3 is 17 residues. The CDR3 DNA reads as TGTGCCAGCAGCTTAACACCTCCCGGGGAGGGCGGCTATGGCTACACCTTC. This translates into CASSLTPPGEGGYGYTF.